One sample yielded the 14 T cell receptor beta chains listed below, sequenced in a study of beta chain features in type 1 diabetes. As every portion of the isolated RNA was reverse transcribed, the sequencing read expressed TCRB transcripts. Using immunoSEQ multiplex PCR, the repertoire was profiled, and TCRdb retains in-frame clones only, with some absent. The sample has 350,000 to 450,000 clones; more than 12% are singletons. The sample was naive CD4+ T cells from blood. The receptors were sampled from a woman younger than 35 in good health.

The chain couples TRBV19 to TRBJ2-7, with 8 bases identical to TRBD1. CDR3 length equals 14 residues. From germline, CDR1 is LNHDA and CDR2 SQIVND (reference sequence). The junction had 11 bases not matched to a gene; V was cut back by 4 bases and J by 9 bases. The CDR3 nucleotides are TGTGCCAGTAGTAACGTCGGACAGGGACAACTGCAGTACTTC. As protein: CASSNVGQGQLQYF.

DNA of the CDR3: TGTGCCAGCAGCTCCCTACAGGGGAGGAGTGGCTACACCTTC. This encodes CASSSLQGRSGYTF. The genes are TRBV7-2 and TRBJ1-2; TRBD1 aligns across 7 bases. The CDR3 totals 14 residues. V trimming: 4 bases; J trimming: 7 bases; junction bases outside the gene matches: 9. Germline values: CDR1 SGHTA, CDR2 FQGNSA.

This clone has only one observation. The rearrangement links TRBV18 to TRBJ1-5; D not certain. Germline V lookup: CDR1 KGHSH, CDR2 LQKENI. The V end lost 4 bases, the J end lost 0 bases, and 7 bases lay between the germline ends. The length of the CDR3 is 14 residues. Here the CDR3 reads CASSQEYSNQPQHF. The CDR3, as DNA: TGTGCCAGCTCACAGGAGTATAGCAATCAGCCCCAGCATTTT.

The chain links TRBV30 to TRBJ1-1; D is unresolved. CDR1 GTSNPN and CDR2 SVGIG come from the germline V gene (reference sequence). The CDR3 contains 14 residues. Between the trimmed V and J ends, which lost 6 bases and 1 base, there was a span of 15 bases. The CDR3 sequence: CACLWAAENTEAFF. The CDR3 DNA reads as TGTGCCTGCCTGTGGGCAGCTGAGAACACTGAAGCTTTCTTT.

This clone has just a few counts. CDR3: CASRSEPGLALNEQFF. CDR3 nucleotides: TGTGCCAGCAGGTCAGAACCGGGACTAGCCCTCAATGAGCAGTTCTTC. The J gene is TRBJ2-1, the V gene TRBV7-8, with 9 bases fitting TRBD2. V gave up 6 bases and J gave up 6 bases; unmatched junction bases: 12. This CDR3 is built from 16 residues. Germline values: CDR1 SGHVS, CDR2 FQNEAQ. The full variable domain, completed using reference TRBV7-8 and TRBJ2-1, is GAGVSQSPRYKVAKRGQDVALRCDPISGHVSLFWYQQALGQGPEFLTYFQNEAQLDKSGLPSDRFFAERPEGSVSTLKIQRTQQEDSAVYLCASRSEPGLALNEQFFGPGTRLTVL.

This chain links TRBV27 with TRBJ2-7; D ambiguous. The germline V and J ends were trimmed by 3 bases and 2 bases, with 8 bases remaining between them. The germline V gene encodes CDR1 MNHEY and CDR2 SMNVEV (reference sequence). This CDR3 has 13 residues. For the CDR3, the DNA is TGTGCCAGCAGTTTCGATGGCCCCTACGAGCAGTACTTC. This translates into CASSFDGPYEQYF.

This clone was counted only a few times. The J gene is TRBJ2-2, the V gene TRBV7-3; tentatively, D is TRBD2 (6 bases). Deletions cut 0 bases from V and 4 bases from J, with 9 bases between. The CDR3 runs 15 residues. Germline lookup yields CDR1 SGHTA and CDR2 FQGTGA. CDR3 DNA sequence: TGTGCCAGCAGCTTAACGACGCGGGGCACCGGGGAGCTGTTTTTT. It codes for CASSLTTRGTGELFF.

The sample holds a few counts of this clone. The rearrangement uses TRBV19 and TRBJ2-7; possibly TRBD1 for D (6 bases). The V end lost 4 bases, the J end lost 3 bases, and 13 bases lay between the germline ends. Germline V gene sequence: CDR1 LNHDA, CDR2 SQIVND (reference sequence). This CDR3 spans 14 amino acids. The CDR3 DNA sequence: TGTGCCAGTAGTAATGGGGGCAGTCGCTACGAGCAGTACTTC. This translates into CASSNGGSRYEQYF.

This clone was seen a few times. CDR3 sequence (DNA): TGTGCCAGCAGCGCGTCTAGAGCGAATGAGCAGTTCTTC. It codes for CASSASRANEQFF. The chain is built from TRBV7-2 and TRBJ2-1; no definite D call. V shed 5 bases and J shed 7 bases, with 12 bases lying between them. This CDR3 has 13 residues. Germline values: CDR1 SGHTA, CDR2 FQGNSA.

This clone was seen a handful of times. The chain links TRBV5-4 to TRBJ1-2; D is possibly TRBD1 (6 bases). V was cut by 3 bases and J by 4 bases, with 13 bases left in between. In germline, CDR1 is SGHNT, CDR2 YYREEE (reference sequence). The CDR3 totals 14 residues. The CDR3 is CASSSPKTGYGYTF. CDR3 in DNA: TGTGCCAGCAGCTCGCCTAAGACAGGCTATGGCTACACCTTC. Looking up the rest from reference TRBV5-4 and TRBJ1-2 gives the full variable domain: ETGVTQSPTHLIKTRGQQVTLRCSSQSGHNTVSWYQQALGQGPQFIFQYYREEENGRGNFPPRFSGLQFPNYSSELNVNALELDDSALYLCASSSPKTGYGYTFGSGTRLTVV.

This clone has just a few counts. CDR3 protein: CSVGDRGNEQFF. Here the CDR3 DNA reads TGCAGCGTTGGGGACAGGGGGAATGAGCAGTTCTTC. This chain links TRBV29-1 with TRBJ2-1; 11 nucleotides line up with TRBD1. V was pared by 4 bases and J by 7 bases, with 0 bases of the junction left unmatched. The CDR3 loop spans 12 amino acids. CDR1 and CDR2 (germline): SQVTM, ANQGSEA.

This clone was seen a handful of times. The chain combines TRBV30 with TRBJ2-5; no clear D gene. The CDR3 is 14 amino acids. Germline V lookup: CDR1 GTSNPN, CDR2 SVGIG (reference sequence). Trimming removed 2 bases from V and 2 bases from J, with 12 bases in between. DNA for the CDR3: TGTGCCTGGAGTCCCGGGTCACCTCAAGAGACCCAGTACTTC. Amino acids: CAWSPGSPQETQYF.

The chain uses TRBV14 and TRBJ2-5; TRBD1 might be the D (6 bases). The V gene's germline CDR1 is SGHDN and CDR2 FVKESK. Trimming pared 2 bases from V and 4 bases from J, leaving 11 bases between. This CDR3 is 14 amino acids long. The DNA for the CDR3 is TGTGCCAGCAGCCAATATTTCAGGGGAGAGACCCAGTACTTC. Its protein is CASSQYFRGETQYF.

This clone was seen a few times. The CDR3 DNA sequence: TGTGCCAGCTCCCCCGGGACAGCAATCTACGAGCAGTACTTC. Its translation is CASSPGTAIYEQYF. The rearrangement links TRBV18 to TRBJ2-7; 7 bases are a match to TRBD1. The CDR3 runs to 14 residues. Trimming cost V 6 bases and J 3 bases; bases outside gene matches: 8. Germline V CDR1 and CDR2: KGHSH, LQKENI.